This T cell receptor beta chain was observed in a study of cytomegalovirus exposure and HLA in healthy donors. This CDR3 spans 14 amino acids. Between the trimmed V and J ends, which lost 2 bases and 5 bases, there was a span of 9 bases. Germline CDR1 WSHSY, CDR2 SAAADI. Study results and limitations: CMV serostatus was the sole immune exposure data available.

With respect to this clone: Its antigen is not known.

It was with 60 Vbeta and 13 Jbeta primers that the PCR ran. Libraries were prepared by immunoSEQ multiplex PCR; TCRdb keeps only in-frame clonotypes and omits some of them. The top ten clones hold under 7.5% of a sample with approximately 150,000 clones, roughly 80% of them seen once. The source is a man aged 30 to 45 in good health and CMV-seropositive. The chain couples TRBV10-2 to TRBJ1-4; no clear D gene. The sequenced material came from PBMCs. The CDR3 coding sequence is TGCGCCAGCAGTGAGATCAGATTAAATGAAAAACTGTTTTTT. Residues: CASSEIRLNEKLFF.